The text below deals with one T cell receptor (beta chain). Its antigen remains unknown. TCRdb fed the reads into MiXCR, producing one record per CDR3 protein. The sample gives 55,000 to 70,000 distinct CDR3 sequences, 25% to 40% of which show up once; 70% is in the top ten. The sample comes from a study of T cell repertoires in cytomegalovirus infection. Study at large: Matching HLA type and CMV infection were both indicated by public TCR beta signatures. Broader study findings: There were HLA-C-restricted CMV-specific TCR beta clonotypes dominating the ex vivo response. Based on cumulative public TCR beta family frequency, carriers of CMV plus the relevant HLA were identified.

The clonotype originates from a human donor in good health (CMV status not recorded). Some clones in this sample may be carry-over from other donors' samples. The specimen sequenced was PBMCs, sequenced either directly or after in vitro stimulation (not recorded which).

CDR3 loop: CASSDIRGAGGYTF. DNA for the CDR3: TGTGCCAGCAGCGATATCCGGGGGGCCGGCGGCTACACCTTC. The V gene is TRBV7-6, the J gene TRBJ1-2; possible D gene TRBD1, 6 bases. This CDR3 comprises 14 residues. The germline V gene has CDR1 SGHVS and CDR2 FNYEAQ. The V gene lost 5 bases and the J gene lost 8 bases, with 18 bases spanning the gap.